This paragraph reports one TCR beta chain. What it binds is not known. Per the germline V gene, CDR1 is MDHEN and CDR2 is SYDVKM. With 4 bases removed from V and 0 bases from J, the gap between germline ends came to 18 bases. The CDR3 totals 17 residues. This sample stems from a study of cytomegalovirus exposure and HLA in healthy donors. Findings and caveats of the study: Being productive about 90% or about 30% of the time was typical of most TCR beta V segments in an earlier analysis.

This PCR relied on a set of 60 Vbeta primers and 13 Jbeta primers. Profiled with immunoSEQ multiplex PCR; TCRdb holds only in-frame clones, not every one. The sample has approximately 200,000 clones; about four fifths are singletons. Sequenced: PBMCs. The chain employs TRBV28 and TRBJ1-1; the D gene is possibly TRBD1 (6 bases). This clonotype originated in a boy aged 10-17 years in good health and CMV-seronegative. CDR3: CASSWRTAKPMNTEAFF. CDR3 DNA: TGTGCCAGCAGTTGGCGGACAGCTAAACCCATGAACACTGAAGCTTTCTTT.